The source of this TCR beta chain is a study of blood T cell repertoires in COVID-19. Trimming cost V 8 bases and J 9 bases, with 16 bases left between them. Per the germline V gene, CDR1 is KGHDR and CDR2 is SFDVKD. The CDR3 is 13 residues long. As processed by the authors: Using reference gene primer amplification, nucleated cell counts were estimated. Sequencing was performed with immunoSEQ multiplex PCR; in TCRdb, only in-frame clones are kept and a portion is missing. The V and J calls and clone size come from that table; D and trimming were worked out from the DNA. There are 100,000 or so clones in the sample; roughly 92% occur only once, and less than 7.5% lies in the top ten.

This chain links TRBV24-1 with TRBJ2-1; a possible D gene is TRBD1 (6 bases). This TCR came from a man aged 45 to 65 with active COVID-19. The sequencing input was peripheral blood. The CDR3 here is CATTQGGKGEQFF. Written as DNA, the CDR3 is TGTGCCACCACCCAAGGGGGAAAGGGTGAGCAGTTCTTC.